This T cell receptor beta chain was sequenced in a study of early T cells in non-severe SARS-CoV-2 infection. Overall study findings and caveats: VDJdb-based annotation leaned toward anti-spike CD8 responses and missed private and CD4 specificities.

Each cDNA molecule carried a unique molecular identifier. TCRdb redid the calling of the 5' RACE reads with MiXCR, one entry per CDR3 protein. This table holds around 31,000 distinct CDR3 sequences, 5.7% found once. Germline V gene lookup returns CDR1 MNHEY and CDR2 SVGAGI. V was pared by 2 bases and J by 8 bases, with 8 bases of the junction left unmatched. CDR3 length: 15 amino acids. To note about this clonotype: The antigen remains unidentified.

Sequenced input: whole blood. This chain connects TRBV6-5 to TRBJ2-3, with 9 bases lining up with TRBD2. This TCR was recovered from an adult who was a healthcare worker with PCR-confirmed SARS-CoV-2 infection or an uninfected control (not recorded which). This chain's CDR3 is CASSYTGLAKGTQYF. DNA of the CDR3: TGTGCCAGCAGTTACACAGGACTAGCGAAGGGTACGCAGTATTTT.